These 2 T cell receptor beta chains were all obtained from the same sample, sequenced in a study of beta chain features in type 1 diabetes. Study findings and constraints: In every one of the four CD4+ subsets, TCRB CDR3s were moderately but significantly shorter in Type 1 diabetes patients.

Expressed TCRB transcripts got sequenced, as all isolated RNA was reverse transcribed. Some clones are missing from TCRdb's copy, which holds only in-frame ones; the method was immunoSEQ multiplex PCR. This sample carries hundreds of thousands of clones, about 15% of them seen once, and the ten largest clones take 0.015% to 0.017%. Their antigens remain unidentified. The specimen sequenced was naive CD4+ T cells from blood. The receptors were gathered from a man younger than 30 with type 1 diabetes.

The chain joins TRBV7-2 to TRBJ2-1; the match to TRBD2 covers 8 bases. V lost 5 bases and J lost 5; bases outside the gene matches: 8. The length of the CDR3 is 15 residues. The germline V gene encodes CDR1 SGHTA and CDR2 FQGNSA. The DNA for the CDR3 is TGTGCCAGCAGCCCGGACCTTAGCGGGGACAATGAGCAGTTCTTC. Amino acid sequence: CASSPDLSGDNEQFF.

This sequence joins TRBV29-1 and TRBJ2-5; 8 bases are shared with TRBD2. V lost 4 bases to trimming and J lost 2 bases; unmatched junction nucleotides: 12. CDR3 size: 16 residues. Germline V lookup: CDR1 SQVTM, CDR2 ANQGSEA. This chain's CDR3 is CSVAGQRGNLQETQYF. Here the CDR3 DNA reads TGCAGCGTTGCCGGTCAGCGGGGGAATTTACAAGAGACCCAGTACTTC.